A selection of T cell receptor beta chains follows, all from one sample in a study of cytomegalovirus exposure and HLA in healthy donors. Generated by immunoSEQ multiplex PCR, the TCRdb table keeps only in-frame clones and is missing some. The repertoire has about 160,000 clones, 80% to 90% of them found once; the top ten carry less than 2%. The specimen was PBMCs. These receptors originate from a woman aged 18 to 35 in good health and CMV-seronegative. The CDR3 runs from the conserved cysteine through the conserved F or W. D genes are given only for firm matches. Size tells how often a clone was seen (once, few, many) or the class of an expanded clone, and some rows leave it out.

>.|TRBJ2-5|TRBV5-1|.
CASSLSRQDETQYF
TGCGCCAGCAGCTTGAGCCGACAGGACGAGACCCAGTACTTC
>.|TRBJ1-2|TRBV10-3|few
CAISEAVGLADYGYTF
TGTGCCATCAGTGAAGCTGTAGGACTCGCCGACTATGGCTACACCTTC
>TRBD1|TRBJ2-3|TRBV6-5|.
CASRPGGADTQYF
TGTGCCAGCAGGCCAGGGGGAGCAGATACGCAGTATTTT
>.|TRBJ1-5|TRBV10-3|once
CAISGGEGNQPQHF
TGTGCCATCAGTGGGGGCGAGGGCAATCAGCCCCAGCATTTT
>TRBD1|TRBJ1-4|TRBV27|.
CASSWDRGAEKLFF
TGTGCCAGCAGTTGGGACAGGGGGGCCGAAAAACTGTTTTTT
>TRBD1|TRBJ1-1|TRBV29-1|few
CSVPMGQGTEAFF
TGCAGCGTCCCAATGGGACAGGGGACTGAAGCTTTCTTT
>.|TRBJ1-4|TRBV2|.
CASSGQTATNEKLFF
TGTGCCAGCAGTGGACAGACTGCAACTAATGAAAAACTGTTTTTT
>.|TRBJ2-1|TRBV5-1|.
CASSLGLVSSNEQFF
TGCGCCAGCAGCTTGGGGCTAGTAAGCTCCAATGAGCAGTTCTTC
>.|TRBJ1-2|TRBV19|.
CASSLPTGTYGYTF
TGTGCCAGTAGTCTTCCTACAGGAACCTATGGCTACACCTTC
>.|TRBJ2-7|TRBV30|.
CAWSLGEWKDEQYF
TGTGCCTGGAGTTTAGGGGAATGGAAAGACGAGCAGTACTTC
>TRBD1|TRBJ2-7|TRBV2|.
CASNTGTGGYEQYF
TGTGCCAGCAATACCGGGACAGGGGGATACGAGCAGTACTTC
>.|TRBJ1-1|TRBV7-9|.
CASSRRGGENTEAFF
TGTGCCAGCAGCCGGCGGGGTGGGGAGAACACTGAAGCTTTCTTT
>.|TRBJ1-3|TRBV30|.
CAWRVHRSSGNTIYF
TGTGCCTGGAGGGTACACCGGAGCTCTGGAAACACCATATATTTT
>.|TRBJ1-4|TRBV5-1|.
CASSFLTNEKLFF
TGCGCCAGCAGCTTCTTAACAAATGAAAAACTGTTTTTT
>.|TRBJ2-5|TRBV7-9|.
CASSPSEGTQYF
TGTGCCAGCAGCCCGAGTGAGGGGACCCAGTACTTC
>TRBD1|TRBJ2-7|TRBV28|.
CASSSPTGWHEQYF
TGTGCCAGCAGTTCTCCGACAGGGTGGCACGAGCAGTACTTC
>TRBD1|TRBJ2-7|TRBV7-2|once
CASRRQGSSYEQYF
TGTGCCAGCAGAAGACAGGGATCATCCTACGAGCAGTACTTC
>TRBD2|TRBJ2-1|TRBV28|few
CASSLGERDTGEQFF
TGTGCCAGCAGTTTAGGGGAGCGGGATACGGGTGAGCAGTTCTTC
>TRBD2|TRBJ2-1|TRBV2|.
CASSELDLAGGDNEQFF
TGTGCCAGCAGTGAATTAGATCTAGCGGGGGGGGACAATGAGCAGTTCTTC
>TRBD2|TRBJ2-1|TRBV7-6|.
CASSSTGLEYNEQFF
TGTGCCAGCAGCTCCACGGGACTAGAATACAATGAGCAGTTCTTC
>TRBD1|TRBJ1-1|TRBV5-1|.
CASSPGGVGTEAFF
TGCGCCAGCAGCCCAGGGGGAGTTGGAACTGAAGCTTTCTTT
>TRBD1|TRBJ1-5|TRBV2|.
CATSTGTGGQPQHF
TGTGCCACTTCGACCGGGACAGGGGGTCAGCCCCAGCATTTT
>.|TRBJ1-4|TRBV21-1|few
CASSKGQGSEKLFF
TGTGCCAGCAGCAAAGGCCAGGGTAGCGAAAAACTGTTTTTT
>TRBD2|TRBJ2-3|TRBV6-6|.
CASSYLAGEEDTQYF
TGTGCCAGCAGTTACCTAGCGGGAGAGGAGGATACGCAGTATTTT
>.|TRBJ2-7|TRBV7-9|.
CASSPTSSYEQYF
TGTGCCAGCAGCCCCACCAGTTCCTACGAGCAGTACTTC
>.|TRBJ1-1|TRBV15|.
CATSRELPGDTEAFF
TGTGCCACCAGCAGAGAACTTCCAGGGGACACTGAAGCTTTCTTT
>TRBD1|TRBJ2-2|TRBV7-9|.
CASSAPTGAGELFF
TGTGCCAGCAGCGCCCCGACAGGGGCCGGGGAGCTGTTTTTT
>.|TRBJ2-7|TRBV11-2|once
CASSLTRHPVSYEQYF
TGTGCCAGCAGCCTAACTAGACACCCTGTCTCCTACGAGCAGTACTTC
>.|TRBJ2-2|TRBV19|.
CASSRDTSAGELFF
TGTGCCAGTAGTCGGGACACATCTGCCGGGGAGCTGTTTTTT
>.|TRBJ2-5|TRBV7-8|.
CASSLSRVGFRTQYF
TGTGCCAGCAGCTTGTCCAGGGTTGGGTTCCGGACCCAGTACTTC
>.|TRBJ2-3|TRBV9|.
CASRGDATQYF
TGTGCCAGCAGGGGAGATGCTACGCAGTATTTT
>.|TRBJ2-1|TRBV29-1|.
CSVGTRQSSSYNEQFF
TGCAGCGTTGGTACGCGCCAAAGTAGCTCCTACAATGAGCAGTTCTTC
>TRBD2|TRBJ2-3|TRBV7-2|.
CASSLGGTSGVTDTQYF
TGTGCCAGCAGCTTAGGAGGGACTAGCGGGGTCACAGATACGCAGTATTTT
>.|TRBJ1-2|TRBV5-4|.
CASSLETGGGYTF
TGTGCCAGCAGCTTGGAGACAGGTGGGGGCTACACCTTC
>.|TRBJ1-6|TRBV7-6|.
CASSSQDSPNSPLHF
TGTGCCAGCAGCTCTCAGGACAGTCCGAATTCACCCCTCCACTTT
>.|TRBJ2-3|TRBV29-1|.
CSVEDLGRSTDTQYF
TGCAGCGTTGAAGATCTGGGGAGAAGCACAGATACGCAGTATTTT
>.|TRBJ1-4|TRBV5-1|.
CASSWGGLGEKLFF
TGCGCCAGCAGCTGGGGAGGACTGGGTGAAAAACTGTTTTTT
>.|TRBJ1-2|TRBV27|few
CASSHGGQNYGYTF
TGTGCCAGCAGTCACGGGGGGCAAAACTATGGCTACACCTTC
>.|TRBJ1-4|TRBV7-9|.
CASSFFQDNEKLFF
TGTGCCAGCAGCTTTTTCCAGGATAATGAAAAACTGTTTTTT
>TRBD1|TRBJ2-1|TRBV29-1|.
CSGVAGTGYYNEQFF
TGCAGCGGCGTAGCCGGGACAGGGTACTACAATGAGCAGTTCTTC